The source of this TCR beta chain is a study of blood T cell repertoires in COVID-19 (dated by TCRdb to the early 2020s). For the wider study: Samples from collaborators originated in the United States, Italy and Spain and spanned both the acute and convalescent phases of COVID-19. The repertoires were released in a freely available public database intended as a resource for research on the immune response to SARS-CoV-2. The prospective study material was composed of cDNA or gDNA derived from T cells, B-cell-depleted T cells, or PBMCs. Nearly every sample came with metadata listing a de-identified subject ID, COVID-19 status, age in years and sex. HLA class I and class II types, where available, came from metadata supplied by the sample provider rather than from assay-based typing. The dataset comprised deeply sampled blood TCRbeta repertoires from subjects exposed to, actively infected with, or recovered from COVID-19. The samples were drawn from two sources: the first 160 participants of the ongoing ImmuneRACE study, and approximately 1,300 subjects contributed by 6 global collaborators.

In the prospective study, participants were 18 to 89 years old, resided in approximately 25 geographic areas of the United States, and were enrolled through a virtual design. Cohort assignment in the prospective study relied on participant-reported clinical history from a screening survey and a study questionnaire. For ImmuneRACE Cohort 3, a participant was defined as recovered based on two consecutive negative NP/OP PCR tests, clearance by a healthcare professional, or resolution of symptoms. In the prospective study, whole blood, serum and a nasopharyngeal or oropharyngeal swab were collected from each participant by mobile phlebotomists. Additional blood draws and questionnaires over an approximately two-month period could optionally be provided by prospective study participants. Blood samples from the prospective study were shipped frozen or at room temperature prior to DNA extraction. Paper-wide results and their limitations: How much clinical and demographic metadata was included differed by source and by participant, and the metadata was provided uncurated.

This clone is a singleton in its sample. Its antigen is unknown. No base-level quality is on record; no much larger clone is a single base apart. The immunoSEQ Assay, a bias-controlled multiplex PCR, was used to amplify TCRbeta CDR3 regions from genomic DNA. In the source study's methods: Within the assay, amplification of reference gene primers was used to estimate how many nucleated cells each sample contained. To quantify the absolute abundance of each unique TCRbeta CDR3 rearrangement, sequence reads were collapsed and filtered. For each sample, productive Simpson clonality was calculated as the square root of Simpson's diversity index over productive rearrangements. TCRdb mirrors the immuneACCESS table, restricted to in-frame sequences. Some clones are absent from its copies; in checked studies, under half trace to an unresolved V gene, and the reason for the others is unknown. V and J calls and clone size follow that table, whereas D and trimming were derived from the DNA. This sample holds hundreds of thousands of clones; roughly 89% were observed only once. Approximately 4.1% of the sample is in the top ten clones.

At the junction V is shortened by 5 bases and J by 0 bases, with 17 bases in between. CDR1 MDHEN and CDR2 SYDVKM were looked up in the germline V gene. The CDR3 sequence holds 17 residues, the cysteine and phenylalanine included. Here the CDR3 DNA is all that survives: 51 bases in frame from base 1. Material: PBMCs or T cells enriched from blood (not recorded which). The sequence came from a woman in her twenties or thirties who had recovered from COVID-19. Recombination connected TRBV28 to TRBJ1-5; tentative D gene TRBD1, with 6 bases matching. The CDR3 has the sequence CASSPLRDIYSNQPQHF. The sequenced DNA: TGTGCCAGCAGTCCACTCCGGGACATCTATAGCAATCAGCCCCAGCATTTT.